The present T cell receptor (beta chain) was sequenced within a study of identical twins (dated by TCRdb to the mid-2010s). In the study overall: The study deep-sequenced TCR alpha and beta repertoires from monozygotic twins, unrelated adults of various ages and cord blood to test whether fetal clonotypes persist. To rule out contamination, the twin experiments were replicated at different times with different library preparation protocols. What the research found in general, with its limitations: Fewer insertions were carried by abundant cord blood beta clonotypes, a similar but weaker trend appeared in young adult naive repertoires, and no such trend appeared in memory repertoires. A weaker excess of twin sharing was found in beta out-of-frame sequences because the signal-to-noise ratio was lowered by fewer shared sequences. Out-of-frame TCR alpha sequences shared between twins showed an excess of low generation-probability sequences compared with coincidental sharing between unrelated individuals. Because the same donors could not be followed over many years, conclusions were based on cross-sectional statistical analysis. Invariant T cells such as MAIT and iNKT could partly confound zero-insertion analyses, though diverse VJ usage argued against this for most clonotypes. In monozygotic twins, out-of-frame TCR alpha sharing was systematically underestimated by recombination models, although the models agreed with sharing between unrelated individuals.

Every donor in the study was a healthy Caucasian. The twin cohort comprised three pairs of female monozygotic twins, all aged roughly 18 to 30 years. CD4+ and CD8+ T cell populations were isolated with positive isolation kits from Invitrogen. The library was generated by 5' RACE. Sequencer: Illumina HiSeq 2000. A universal primer binding site was added through template switching, and the final cDNA carried a unique molecular identifier so that TCR cDNA molecules could be counted accurately. First-strand cDNA for TCR alpha and beta chains was synthesized from specific primers in the conserved constant-segment region. To control for contamination, every cDNA library was double barcoded, receiving both a SMART-Mk sample barcode and Illumina barcodes. TruSeq adapter sequences along with Illumina sample barcodes were introduced in two successive PCR steps. Sequencing of the TCR alpha and beta cDNA libraries was done on the Illumina HiSeq platform using custom primers. The paper's data handling went like this. Raw reads were processed with MiGEC to extract unique molecular identifiers, and MiXCR was used to determine CDR3 positions. Recombination models were inferred per individual with the repgenHMM and IGoR tools using an EM algorithm. Shared clonotype analysis was performed with the tcR package in R, normalizing sharing by the product of cloneset sizes. To study raw recombination without the effects of thymic and clonal selection, out-of-frame nonproductive sequences were analyzed. TCRdb cleaned the public reads at Q25 with fastp, built clones with MiXCR and kept in-frame beta chains. Rows are unified per CDR3 protein, each entry keeping the most common DNA and genes. The V and J calls here are based on TCRdb, not the publication. Across this sample there are roughly 500,000 distinct CDR3 sequences, with roughly 21% seen only once. Of the sample, around 0.9% falls within the top ten clones.

The V and J ends are trimmed by 1 base and 6 bases, leaving 14 bases between them. The germline V gene encodes CDR1 LNHNV and CDR2 YYDKDF (reference sequence). From cysteine to phenylalanine, the CDR3 is 15 amino acids long. The DNA shown is the 45-base CDR3, in frame from base 1. This clonotype was observed many times. Its antigen is not yet known. Within one base of it there is no much larger clone, and no base qualities were kept. These data were also reused for a study on T cells expressing NK-cell markers. As the second publication notes: In sorted CD3+CD56+NKG2C+, CD3+CD56+NKG2C- and CD3+CD56-NKG2C+ T-cell subsets from about 8 donors, TCR beta-chain repertoires were profiled. Seven of the eight sequenced donors were HCMV-seropositive and one was HCMV-seronegative. To restrict sorting to alphabetaTCR-expressing T cells, an anti-gammadeltaTCR antibody was added in several experiments. In six or seven donors, the dominant CD3+CD56+NKG2C+ clonotypes ranked among the top 10 CD8+ clonotypes, making up about 1.0-8% of CD8+ T cells. Those dominant clonotypes were again the most abundant among CD3+CD56-NKG2C+ cells in a handful of donors, at about 28.3-60.1%. Whether the expanded NKG2C-expressing T cell clones were specific for HCMV antigens was left unclear. Randomly selected healthy volunteers, three men and five women, were used as the eight sequenced donors. To determine HCMV serostatus, a commercial ELISA kit was used to detect HCMV-specific IgG in serum. MIGEC was used to demultiplex reads and group the reads by UMI, and MiTCR was used to assemble and quantify clonotypes. To remove erroneous sequences, TCR cDNA sequences were retained only when supported by two or more reads. The tcR package was used for downstream repertoire analysis, with clonotypes matched between fractions based on CDR3 nucleotide sequence plus V segment. VDJmatch was used to annotate antigen specificity against VDJdb, with one amino acid substitution in CDR3 permitted.

The TCR originated in a woman under 30 in good health. The chain is encoded by TRBV15 joined to TRBJ2-3, with TRBD2 perhaps the D gene, on 5 matching bases. The sequencing sample was made of CD4+ T cells sorted from blood. The nucleotide sequence reads TGTGCCACCAGCAGAGTGGGAAGCGGTGGGGATACGCAGTATTTT. This translates into CATSRVGSGGDTQYF. Extended through the reference TRBV15 and TRBJ2-3 proteins, this CDR3 yields the full variable domain: DAMVIQNPRYQVTQFGKPVTLSCSQTLNHNVMYWYQQKSSQAPKLLFHYYDKDFNNEADTPDNFQSRRPNTSFCFLDIRSPGLGDTAMYLCATSRVGSGGDTQYFGPGTRLTVL.